The sequence of this T cell receptor beta chain was determined in a study of cytomegalovirus exposure and HLA in healthy donors. Germline V gene lookup returns CDR1 SQVTM and CDR2 ANQGSEA. Trimming took off 4 bases at V and 0 bases at J, with 9 bases between the two ends. CDR3 length equals 13 residues. Use of 60 Vbeta and 13 Jbeta primers characterized the PCR. The table came from immunoSEQ multiplex PCR; TCRdb's copy has only in-frame clones and leaves some out. The sample lists under 150,000 clones; roughly 80% were seen once. The sample consisted of PBMCs. The sequence was obtained from a woman in her thirties or forties in good health and CMV-seropositive. The chain combines TRBV29-1 with TRBJ1-1; D gene uncertain. CDR3 nucleotides: TGCAGCGTTGGGAGACGGTTGAACACTGAAGCTTTCTTT. Its protein is CSVGRRLNTEAFF.